What follows are 8 T cell receptor beta chains derived from one specimen sequenced in a study of CD8+ T cells in alopecia areata. Cells pooled from cutaneous lymph nodes were sorted on CD4, CD8alpha, NKG2D, NKG2ACE and other markers. It was cDNA, reverse transcribed from extracted RNA, that served as the sequencing template. Sequencing used immunoSEQ multiplex PCR; TCRdb keeps in-frame clones, though not all of them. Observed are under 350,000 clones, no singletons, with the top ten taking 1.2%. Sequencing was performed on CD4+ T cells sorted from a lymph node. Receptor source: a C3H/HeJ mouse with alopecia areata. Strain haplotype (MHC): H2-k.

This clone has a count of ten or more. The gene names here belong to mouse. The CDR3 goes on 4 residues after the read ends, and that part is filled in from the germline J gene. The gene calls are TRBV13-1 and TRBJ2-2; TRBD1 might be the D (5 bases). V lost 1 base and J 0 bases, leaving 10 bases between the germline ends. The CDR3 runs to 16 residues. CDR1 and CDR2 from the germline V gene are NSHNY and SYGAGN. The sequenced CDR3 bases are TGTGCCAGCAGTGATAGCAGGGAGTCAAACACCGGG. Its protein product is CASSDSRESNTG. The whole CDR3 is CASSDSRESNTGQLYF.

Note on this clone: Germline and genes here are mouse. The read stops 4 residues short of the end of the CDR3; the missing end is completed from the germline J gene. The chain couples TRBV31 to TRBJ2-4, with TRBD2 matching 9 bases. Germline loops: CDR1 GKSSPN, CDR2 SITVG. With 0 bases clipped from V and 0 bases from J, the junction kept 4 bases outside the gene matches. The CDR3 covers 16 residues. This CDR3 is CAWSLGWGGSQNTLYF. The part of the CDR3 DNA that was read is TGTGCCTGGAGTCTAGGCTGGGGGGGTAGTCAAAAC. The full variable domain, rest sourced from reference TRBV31 and TRBJ2-4, is AQTIHQWPVAEIKAVGSPLSLGCTIKGKSSPNLYWYWQATGGTLQQLFYSITVGQVESVVQLNLSASRPKDDQFILSTEKLLLSHSGFYLCAWSLGWGGSQNTLYFGAGTRLSVL.

This clone has only a few counts. Germline and genes here are mouse. The read finishes 4 residues shy of the CDR3 end, and the germline J gene is used to complete it. Within the sample, other DNA sequences also encode this same CDR3. V is TRBV19 and J is TRBJ1-1, with TRBD1 matching 7 bases. Germline lookup yields CDR1 FNHDT and CDR2 SITEND (reference sequence). The CDR3 contains 14 residues. V dropped 2 bases and J dropped 1; count of bases not matched to a gene: 2. The CDR3 spells CASSIRQGNTEVFF. Incomplete CDR3 DNA: TGTGCCAGCAGTATCCGACAGGGGAACACA. Filled out from reference TRBV19 and TRBJ1-1, the complete variable domain reads GGIITQTPKFLIGQEGQKLTLKCQQNFNHDTMYWYRQDSGKGLRLIYYSITENDLQKGDLSEGYDASREKKSSFSLTVTSAQKNEMAVFLCASSIRQGNTEVFFGKGTRLTVV.

In regard to this clone: Gene names are mouse gene names. The read gets to within 4 residues of the CDR3 end, and the germline J gene fills in the rest. This same CDR3 is encoded by further DNA sequences in the sample. The chain joins TRBV1 to TRBJ2-5; 8 bases map to TRBD2. V gave up 3 bases and J gave up 0 bases; unmatched junction bases: 5. Germline V CDR1 and CDR2: NSQYPW, LRSPGD (reference sequence). The CDR3 runs 16 residues. CDR3 protein: CTCSAVGGVNQDTQYF. The CDR3 bases that were read are TGCACCTGCAGTGCGGTGGGGGGGGTTAACCAAGAC.

About this clone itself: The gene names here belong to mouse. The read is 4 residues too short to cover the CDR3 end, so that end is filled in from the germline J gene. The V call is TRBV13-3, the J call TRBJ1-2, with 9 bases fitting TRBD1. CDR1 and CDR2 (germline): NNHDY, SYVADS. V lost 5 bases and J lost 4; bases outside the gene matches: 3. The CDR3 consists of 13 residues. The CDR3 DNA, read in part, is TGTGCCAGCAGCCGGGACAGGGTCTCC. Its protein product is CASSRDRVS. The CDR3 in its entirety is CASSRDRVSDYTF.

Turning to this clone: Genes and germline are mouse. With the read ending 4 residues before the CDR3 end, the germline J gene is used to fill in that end. This rearrangement joins TRBV19 to TRBJ2-1; 9 bases are a match to TRBD2. CDR1 and CDR2 (germline): FNHDT, SITEND (reference sequence). CDR3 length: 16 amino acids. V was clipped by 1 base and J by 3 bases; unmatched bases: 5. CDR3 in amino acids: CASSINWGARYAEQFF. The covered CDR3 bases are TGTGCCAGCAGTATAAACTGGGGGGCCCGCTATGCT.

Turning to this clone: Mouse germline and gene names are used. The read falls 4 residues short of the CDR3 end, and the missing part is taken from the germline J gene. The genes are TRBV5 and TRBJ1-1; 10 bases align to TRBD1. Germline V gene sequence: CDR1 LGHNA, CDR2 YNLKQL (reference sequence). Trimming took 4 bases from V and 3 from J; bases not matched to a gene: 5. This CDR3 has 15 residues. The CDR3 region is CASSPRTGGYTEVFF. The CDR3 bases that were read are TGTGCCAGCAGCCCGAGGACAGGGGGGTACACA.

This clone appeared a few times. The genes are named according to mouse. The observed sequence ends 4 residues before the CDR3 terminus, with the missing tail filled in from the germline J gene. The chain joins TRBV13-1 to TRBJ2-5; 12 positions match TRBD1. CDR3 length: 19 amino acids. The V gene's germline CDR1 is NSHNY and CDR2 SYGAGN. The CDR3 sequence is CASSDARGTGGREEDTQYF. Incomplete CDR3 DNA: TGTGCCAGCAGTGATGCCCGCGGGACAGGGGGCAGGGAAGAAGAC.